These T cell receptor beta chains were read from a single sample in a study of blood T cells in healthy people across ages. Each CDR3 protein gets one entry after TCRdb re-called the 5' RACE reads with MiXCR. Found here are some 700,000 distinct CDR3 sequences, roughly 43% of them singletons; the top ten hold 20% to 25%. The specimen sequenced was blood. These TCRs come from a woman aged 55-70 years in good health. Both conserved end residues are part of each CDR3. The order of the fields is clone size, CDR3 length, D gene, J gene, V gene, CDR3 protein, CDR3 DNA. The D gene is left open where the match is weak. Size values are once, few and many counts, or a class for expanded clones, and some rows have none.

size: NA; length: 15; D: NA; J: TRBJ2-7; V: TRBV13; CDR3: CASSLTVTSSYEQYF; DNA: TGTGCCAGCAGCTTAACGGTTACTAGCTCGTACGAGCAGTACTTC
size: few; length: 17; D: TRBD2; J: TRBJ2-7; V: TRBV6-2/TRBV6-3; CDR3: CASSYGLTSGSSYEQYF; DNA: TGTGCCAGCAGTTACGGGTTGACTAGCGGGAGCTCCTACGAGCAGTACTTC
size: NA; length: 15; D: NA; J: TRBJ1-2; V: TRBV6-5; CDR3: CASSWEREQGYGYTF; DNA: TGTGCCAGCAGTTGGGAAAGGGAGCAAGGCTATGGCTACACCTTC
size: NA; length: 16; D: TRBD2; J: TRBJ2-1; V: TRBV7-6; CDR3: CASSPTSGGDYNEQFF; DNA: TGTGCCAGCAGCCCGACCAGCGGGGGGGATTACAATGAGCAGTTCTTC
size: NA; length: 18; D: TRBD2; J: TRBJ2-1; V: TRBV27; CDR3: CASGPGTSGFSAYNEQFF; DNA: TGTGCCAGCGGCCCCGGGACTAGCGGTTTCTCAGCCTACAATGAGCAGTTCTTC
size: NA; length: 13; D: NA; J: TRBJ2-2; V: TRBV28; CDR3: CASTSGSTGELFF; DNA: TGTGCCAGCACTTCAGGGTCCACCGGGGAGCTGTTTTTT
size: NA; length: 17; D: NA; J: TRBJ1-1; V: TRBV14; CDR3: CASSQAAFKPMNAEAFF; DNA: TGTGCCAGCAGCCAAGCTGCCTTTAAGCCGATGAACGCTGAAGCTTTCTTT
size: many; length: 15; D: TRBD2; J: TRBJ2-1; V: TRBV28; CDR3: CASSLLAGGRNEQFF; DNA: TGTGCCAGCAGTCTCCTAGCGGGGGGGCGGAATGAGCAGTTCTTC
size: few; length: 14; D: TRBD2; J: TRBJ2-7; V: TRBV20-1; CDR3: CSARPSGATYEQYF; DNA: TGCAGTGCTAGACCTAGCGGGGCTACCTACGAGCAGTACTTC
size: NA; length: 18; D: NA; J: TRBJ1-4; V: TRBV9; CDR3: CASSVAPYRRGSGVKLFF; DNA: TGTGCCAGCAGCGTAGCCCCATATCGAAGGGGATCGGGGGTAAAACTGTTTTTT
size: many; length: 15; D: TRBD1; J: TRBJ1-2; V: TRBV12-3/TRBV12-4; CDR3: CASSLRDRGIDGYTF; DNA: TGTGCCAGCAGTTTACGGGACAGGGGTATTGATGGCTACACCTTC
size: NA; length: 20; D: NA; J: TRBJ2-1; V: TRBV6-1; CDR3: CASSPRQEPFYLLSYNEQFF; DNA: TGTGCCAGCAGTCCAAGACAGGAACCTTTTTACCTGCTTTCCTACAATGAGCAGTTCTTC
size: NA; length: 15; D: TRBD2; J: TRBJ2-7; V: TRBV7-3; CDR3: CASSLTTSGNGEQYF; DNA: TGTGCCAGCAGCTTAACAACTAGCGGGAATGGTGAGCAGTACTTC
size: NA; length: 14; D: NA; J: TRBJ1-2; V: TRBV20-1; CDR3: CSARDGVSTYGYTF; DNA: TGCAGTGCTAGAGATGGAGTCTCTACCTATGGCTACACCTTC
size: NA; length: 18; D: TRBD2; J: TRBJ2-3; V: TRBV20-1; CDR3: CSASPYSGGGDSTDTQYF; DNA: TGCAGTGCTAGCCCCTATAGCGGGGGCGGCGATAGCACAGATACGCAGTATTTT
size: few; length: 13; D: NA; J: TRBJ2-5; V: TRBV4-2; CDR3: CASSQGDQETQYF; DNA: TGTGCCAGCAGCCAAGGGGACCAAGAGACCCAGTACTTC
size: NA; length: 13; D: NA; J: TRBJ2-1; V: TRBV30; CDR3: CAWSGGEPNEQFF; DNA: TGTGCCTGGAGTGGCGGGGAGCCCAATGAGCAGTTCTTC
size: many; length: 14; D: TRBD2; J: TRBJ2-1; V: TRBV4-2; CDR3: CASAPGLAGEEQFF; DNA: TGTGCCAGCGCACCGGGACTAGCGGGGGAGGAGCAGTTCTTC
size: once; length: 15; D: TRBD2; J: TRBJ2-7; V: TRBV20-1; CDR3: CSARQAGGTYNEQYF; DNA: TGCAGTGCCCGCCAGGCGGGGGGGACCTACAATGAGCAGTACTTC
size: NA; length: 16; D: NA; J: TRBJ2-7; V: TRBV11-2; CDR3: CASSRDLEGSSYEQYF; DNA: TGTGCCAGCAGCCGCGATCTGGAGGGGAGCTCCTACGAGCAGTACTTC
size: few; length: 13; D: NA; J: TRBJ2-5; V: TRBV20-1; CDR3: CSARLWDQETQYF; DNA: TGCAGTGCTAGGCTTTGGGATCAAGAGACCCAGTACTTC
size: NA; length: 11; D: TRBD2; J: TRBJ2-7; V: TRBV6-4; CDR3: CANKTSYEQYF; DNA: TGTGCCAACAAGACTAGCTATGAGCAGTACTTC
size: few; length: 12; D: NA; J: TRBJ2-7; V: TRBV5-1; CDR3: CASSIPDNEQYF; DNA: TGCGCCAGCAGCATTCCCGATAATGAGCAGTACTTC
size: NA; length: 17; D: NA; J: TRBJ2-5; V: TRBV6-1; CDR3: CASSEAARAEYQETQYF; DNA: TGTGCCAGCAGTGAAGCAGCACGGGCGGAATACCAAGAGACCCAGTACTTC
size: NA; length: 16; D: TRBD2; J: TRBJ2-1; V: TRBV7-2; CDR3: CASSLVRTSGNNEQFF; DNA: TGTGCCAGCAGCTTAGTACGGACTAGCGGTAACAATGAGCAGTTCTTC
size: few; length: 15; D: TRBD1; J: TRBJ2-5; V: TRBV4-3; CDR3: CASSRGTGGWETQYF; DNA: TGCGCCAGCAGCCGAGGGACAGGGGGATGGGAGACCCAGTACTTC
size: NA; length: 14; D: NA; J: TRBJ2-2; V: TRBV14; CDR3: CASSQNTDTGELFF; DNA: TGTGCCAGCAGCCAAAACACGGACACCGGGGAGCTGTTTTTT
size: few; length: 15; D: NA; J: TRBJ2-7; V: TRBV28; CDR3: CASSPGSFSEGFPYF; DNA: TGTGCCAGCAGCCCCGGGTCCTTCTCCGAGGGTTTTCCGTACTTC
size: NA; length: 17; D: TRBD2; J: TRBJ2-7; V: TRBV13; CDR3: CASSFFLTSGGAFERYF; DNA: TGTGCCAGCAGCTTTTTCCTGACGAGCGGGGGGGCGTTTGAGCGGTACTTC
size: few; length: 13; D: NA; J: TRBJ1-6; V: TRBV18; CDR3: CASSPNPDSPLHF; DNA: TGTGCCAGCTCACCAAACCCCGACTCACCCCTCCACTTT
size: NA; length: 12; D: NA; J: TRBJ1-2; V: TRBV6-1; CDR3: CASPGGEEGYTF; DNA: TGTGCCAGCCCGGGCGGGGAAGAAGGCTACACCTTC
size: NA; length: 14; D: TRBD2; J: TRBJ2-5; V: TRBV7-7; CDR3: CTSSLRTRGETQYF; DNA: TGTACTAGCAGCTTGAGGACTAGAGGAGAGACCCAGTACTTC
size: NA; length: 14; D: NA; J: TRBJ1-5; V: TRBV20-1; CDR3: CSAAKGTTYQPQHF; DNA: TGCAGTGCTGCGAAGGGTACGACTTATCAGCCCCAGCATTTT
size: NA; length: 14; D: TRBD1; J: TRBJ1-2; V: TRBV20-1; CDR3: CSARGQGRGYGYTF; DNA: TGCAGTGCTAGAGGACAGGGAAGGGGCTATGGCTACACCTTC
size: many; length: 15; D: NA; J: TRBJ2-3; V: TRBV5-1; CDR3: CASSLGSGRTDTQYF; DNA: TGCGCCAGCAGCTTGGGTAGCGGACGCACAGATACGCAGTATTTT
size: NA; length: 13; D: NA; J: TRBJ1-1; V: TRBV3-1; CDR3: CASSPGTVQVTFF; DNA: TGTGCCAGCAGCCCAGGGACGGTACAAGTAACTTTCTTT
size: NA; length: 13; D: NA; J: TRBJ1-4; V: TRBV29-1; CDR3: CSVGGQFNEKLFF; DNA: TGCAGCGTCGGAGGTCAATTTAATGAAAAACTGTTTTTT
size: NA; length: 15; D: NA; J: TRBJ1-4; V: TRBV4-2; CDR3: CASSQDQITGEKLFF; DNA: TGTGCCAGCAGCCAAGACCAGATCACAGGTGAAAAACTGTTTTTT
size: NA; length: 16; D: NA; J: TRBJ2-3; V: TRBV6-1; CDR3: CAGSEENGLTTDTQYF; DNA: TGTGCCGGCAGTGAAGAGAACGGACTGACCACAGATACGCAGTATTTT
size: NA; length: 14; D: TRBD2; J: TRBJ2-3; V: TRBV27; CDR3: CASSQRGAGDTQYF; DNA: TGTGCCAGCAGTCAGCGGGGGGCGGGAGATACGCAGTATTTT
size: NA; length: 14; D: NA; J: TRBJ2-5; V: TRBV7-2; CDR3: CASSLDAVQETQYF; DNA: TGTGCCAGCAGCTTAGACGCGGTGCAAGAGACCCAGTACTTC